The 30 T cell receptor beta chains reported below all come from one sample, sequenced in a study of response to subunit inactivated influenza vaccine. MiXCR, run by TCRdb on the RT-PCR reads, gives a single entry per CDR3 protein. The sample shows fewer than 800,000 distinct CDR3 sequences, about 15% of them seen only once. The sample here was PBMCs from blood, taken 11 to 12 days after vaccination. The receptors shown here come from a man aged 50-59 years who received an inactivated influenza vaccine.

The V gene is TRBV5-6, the J gene TRBJ2-3; weak D call: TRBD2 (5 bases). Germline assignment: CDR1 SGHDT and CDR2 YYEEEE. The CDR3 contains 13 residues. The V and J ends lost 7 bases and 1 base respectively, with 10 bases between them. The DNA of the CDR3 is TGTGCCAGCGAATTGCGGGGCACAGATACGCAGTATTTT. It codes for CASELRGTDTQYF.

This clonotype was picked up many times. The J gene is TRBJ2-1, the V gene TRBV6-2 or TRBV6-3, with TRBD2 identical over 9 bases. Looked up from germline, CDR1 is MNHEY and CDR2 is SVGEGT. Trimming took 7 bases from V and 6 from J; bases not matched to a gene: 10. The CDR3 extends over 15 amino acids. As DNA, the CDR3 is TGTGCCAGCAAGGCGGCGGGGGGGCCTGGCAATGAGCAGTTCTTC. Protein sequence: CASKAAGGPGNEQFF.

This clonotype appeared a few times. V and J are TRBV7-2 and TRBJ2-7; D remains ambiguous. This CDR3 comprises 15 residues. Germline V gives CDR1 SGHTA, CDR2 FQGNSA. With 6 bases removed from V and 5 bases from J, the gap between germline ends came to 20 bases. CDR3 DNA: TGTGCCAGCAGGCCCAAGGTTGTTCTTAGTAACGAGCAGTACTTC. It is translated as CASRPKVVLSNEQYF.

The chain recombines TRBV25-1 with TRBJ2-5; D gene uncertain. Germline-derived CDR1 and CDR2 are MGHDK and SYGVNS. V shed 4 bases and J shed 5 bases, with 20 bases lying between them. The CDR3 is 16 residues long. The CDR3 DNA sequence: TGTGCCAGCAGTGCCCCCGGTCCAGTTTTGTTGGAGACCCAGTACTTC. Protein product: CASSAPGPVLLETQYF.

CDR3 loop: CATSRDFNTGELFF. The CDR3 DNA reads as TGTGCCACCAGCCGGGACTTCAACACCGGGGAGCTGTTTTTT. This rearrangement joins TRBV24-1 to TRBJ2-2; TRBD2 is a possible D gene (6 bases). This CDR3 comprises 14 residues. Germline V gene data show CDR1 as KGHDR and CDR2 as SFDVKD. Trimming took off 7 bases at V and 2 bases at J, with 10 bases between the two ends.

This clonotype has at least ten counts. V gene TRBV5-1 combines with J gene TRBJ2-1; D may match TRBD1 or TRBD2 (5 bases each). V lost 0 bases and J lost 8, with 12 bases in between. From germline, CDR1 is SGHRS and CDR2 YFSETQ. CDR3 length: 14 amino acids. The CDR3 is CASSLGFRDDEQFF. The CDR3 bases are TGCGCCAGCAGCTTGGGGTTCAGGGACGATGAGCAGTTCTTC.

This clonotype was observed a few times. The chain employs TRBV7-2 and TRBJ2-7; D is ambiguous. Germline CDR1 SGHTA, CDR2 FQGNSA. Trimming stripped 1 base from V and 6 bases from J, with 4 bases between. The CDR3 extends over 11 amino acids. The CDR3 coding sequence is TGTGCCAGCAGCTTAGAACGCGAGCAGTACTTC. Its protein is CASSLEREQYF.

The rearrangement uses TRBV15 and TRBJ2-5; no reliable D call. CDR1 and CDR2 from the germline V gene are LNHNV and YYDKDF (reference sequence). The CDR3 sequence is 14 residues long. V was clipped by 6 bases and J by 0 bases, with 11 bases between them. CDR3 residues: CATRGPVYQETQYF. The CDR3 DNA sequence: TGTGCCACCAGAGGGCCAGTGTACCAAGAGACCCAGTACTTC.

This clonotype was found a few times. This chain connects TRBV5-1 to TRBJ2-2, with 9 bases identical to TRBD1. Germline trimming cut 3 bases from V and 8 bases from J; bases unmatched to any gene: 11. This CDR3 comprises 16 residues. Germline loops: CDR1 SGHRS, CDR2 YFSETQ. The CDR3 is CASSSRTGARKGELFF. The CDR3 coding sequence is TGCGCCAGCAGCTCCCGGACAGGGGCGCGTAAAGGGGAGCTGTTTTTT.

V is TRBV3-1 and J is TRBJ1-5, with D unclear. Trimming pared 2 bases from V and 3 bases from J, leaving 11 bases between. The germline V gene encodes CDR1 LGHDT and CDR2 YNNKEL (reference sequence). CDR3 length: 15 residues. The DNA for the CDR3 is TGTGCCAGCAGCCAATCCGACACGTCCAATCAGCCCCAGCATTTT. Protein: CASSQSDTSNQPQHF.

This clonotype has just a few counts. The V gene is TRBV20-1, the J gene TRBJ1-6; no firm D call. Germline V lookup: CDR1 DFQATT, CDR2 SNEGSKA (reference sequence). The CDR3 has 13 amino acids. V was cut by 7 bases and J by 8 bases, with 15 bases left in between. The CDR3 region has the DNA TGCAGTGTTTTAGACGGACCCCATTCACCCCTCCACTTT. This encodes CSVLDGPHSPLHF.

The rearrangement uses TRBV14 and TRBJ2-3, with TRBD2 matching 9 bases. With V trimmed by 4 bases and J by 6 bases, 11 bases remained unmatched. In germline, CDR1 is SGHDN, CDR2 FVKESK. CDR3 size: 16 residues. This CDR3 reads CASSLLSSGGRDTQYF. CDR3 coding DNA: TGTGCCAGCAGCCTCCTCTCGAGCGGGGGGAGGGATACGCAGTATTTT.

To note about this clonotype: A read error may produce the germline difference seen at one junction end. This chain links TRBV4-3 with TRBJ2-2; D ambiguous. Germline-derived CDR1 and CDR2 are LGHNA and YSLEER. There are 13 residues in the CDR3. The CDR3 coding sequence is TGCGCCAGCAGCCTTAGTAACACCGTGGAGCTGTTTTTT. Translated, it gives CASSLSNTVELFF.

This sequence joins TRBV28 and TRBJ1-2; 8 bases line up with TRBD1. This CDR3 has 14 amino acids. Germline loops: CDR1 MDHEN, CDR2 SYDVKM. With V trimmed by 6 bases and J by 8 bases, 11 bases remained unmatched. CDR3 sequence reads: CASRLQGAPRGYTF. CDR3 coding DNA: TGTGCCAGCAGGCTTCAGGGGGCGCCGAGGGGCTACACCTTC.

The chain has TRBV5-5 and TRBJ2-7; 7 nucleotides align to TRBD1. The V gene's germline CDR1 is SGHKS and CDR2 YYEKEE (reference sequence). Germline trimming cut 4 bases from V and 1 base from J; bases unmatched to any gene: 5. This CDR3 comprises 14 residues. The CDR3 is CASSEPGQSYEQYF. Written as DNA, the CDR3 is TGTGCCAGCAGCGAACCGGGACAGTCCTACGAGCAGTACTTC.

This clonotype showed up just a few times. The chain joins TRBV4-2 to TRBJ1-1; 7 bases align to TRBD1. With 0 bases clipped from V and 6 bases from J, the junction kept 4 bases outside the gene matches. The CDR3 contains 14 residues. Germline CDR1 is LGHNA and CDR2 is YNFKEQ. The CDR3 region has the DNA TGTGCCAGCAGCCAAGAGACAGGGTCGGCTGAAGCTTTCTTT. Translating gives CASSQETGSAEAFF.

The chain has TRBV7-9 and TRBJ1-1; TRBD1 aligns across 9 bases. Germline V lookup: CDR1 SEHNR, CDR2 FQNEAQ (reference sequence). V lost 5 bases to trimming and J lost 0 bases; unmatched junction nucleotides: 10. The CDR3 is made up of 17 amino acids. The CDR3 region has the DNA TGTGCCAGCAGCCGTGACAGGGGGGGTTTATTGAACACTGAAGCTTTCTTT. Translation: CASSRDRGGLLNTEAFF.

This clonotype was seen a single time. This chain joins TRBV14 and TRBJ1-1; 11 bases are a match to TRBD1. Trimming at V came to 5 bases and at J to 5 bases, leaving 4 bases not matched to a gene. From germline, CDR1 is SGHDN and CDR2 FVKESK. The CDR3 contains 14 residues. CDR3 bases: TGTGCCAGCAGCTTCCGGGACAGGGGGACTGAAGCTTTCTTT. The encoded protein is CASSFRDRGTEAFF.

The rearrangement joins TRBV14 to TRBJ1-4, with a possible D match to TRBD1 (5 bases). The CDR3 loop spans 19 amino acids. The germline CDR1 and CDR2 sequences are SGHDN and FVKESK. V shed 0 bases and J shed 8 bases, with 25 bases lying between them. The CDR3 reads CASSQEYGVVRADDEKLFF. CDR3 nucleotide sequence: TGTGCCAGCAGCCAAGAATATGGCGTAGTCAGGGCGGATGACGAAAAACTGTTTTTT.

About this clonotype: A single base separates this from a much larger clone, so it may be a read error. The chain combines TRBV7-9 with TRBJ1-1; no firm D call. The CDR3 is 11 amino acids. CDR1 and CDR2 from the germline V gene are SEHNR and FQNEAQ (reference sequence). Trimming stripped 1 base from V and 7 bases from J, with 4 bases between. The CDR3 sequence is CASSLGNEAFF. The CDR3 region has the DNA TGTGCCAGCAGCTTAGGGAATGAAGCTTTCTTT.

This clonotype was picked up a small number of times. The gene calls are TRBV5-1 and TRBJ2-3, with D perhaps given as TRBD1 or TRBD2 (5 bases each). V lost 3 bases, J lost 6 bases, and 14 bases lay in between. The CDR3 extends over 14 amino acids. CDR1 is SGHRS and CDR2 is YFSETQ in the germline V gene. CDR3 in amino acids: CASSSSVGDDTQYF. CDR3 DNA sequence: TGCGCCAGCAGCTCATCGGTGGGGGACGATACGCAGTATTTT.

There are a few counts of this clonotype. The rearrangement links TRBV5-5 to TRBJ2-4; no firm D call. V lost 6 bases, J lost 0 bases, and 10 bases lay in between. Germline V gene data show CDR1 as SGHKS and CDR2 as YYEKEE (reference sequence). The CDR3 length is 14 residues. CDR3 sequence (DNA): TGTGCCAGCAACCCTGGGATAGCCAAAAACATTCAGTACTTC. As protein: CASNPGIAKNIQYF.

This clonotype was detected only a few times. The V call is TRBV9, the J call TRBJ2-5; perhaps TRBD2 as D (5 bases). Germline V CDR1 and CDR2: SGDLS, YYNGEE. V dropped 4 bases and J dropped 0 bases, with 16 bases sitting between them. CDR3 length: 16 amino acids. CDR3 DNA: TGTGCCAGCAGCCCTTATTCGAGGAGGTACCAAGAGACCCAGTACTTC. This codes for CASSPYSRRYQETQYF.

This clonotype has just a few counts. The rearrangement uses TRBV5-1 and TRBJ2-5; 13 nucleotides match TRBD2. CDR1 and CDR2 (germline): SGHRS, YFSETQ. The junction had 10 bases not matched to a gene; V was cut back by 7 bases and J by 4 bases. CDR3 length: 16 residues. The CDR3 bases are TGCGCCAGCCGCACAGGACTAGCGGGAGTAGGAGAGACCCAGTACTTC. Encoded protein: CASRTGLAGVGETQYF.

The chain links TRBV6-2 or TRBV6-3 to TRBJ2-2, with D unresolved. Germline V gene data show CDR1 as MNHEY and CDR2 as SVGEGT. V lost 2 bases, J lost 1 base, and 17 bases lay in between. This CDR3 region has 18 residues. This chain's CDR3 is CASSYVRQLQLNTGELFF. Written as DNA, the CDR3 is TGTGCCAGCAGTTACGTCCGACAACTTCAACTGAACACCGGGGAGCTGTTTTTT.

This clonotype was observed a handful of times. V and J are TRBV4-3 and TRBJ2-7; D gene unclear. Trimming cost V 1 base and J 7 bases, with 17 bases left between them. CDR3 length: 15 residues. CDR1 is LGHNA and CDR2 is YSLEER in the germline V gene. The CDR3 loop is CASSQGLEWRDEQYF. In DNA, the CDR3 is TGCGCCAGCAGCCAAGGATTAGAGTGGCGAGATGAGCAGTACTTC.

The rearrangement joins TRBV6-1 to TRBJ2-6; 8 positions match TRBD2. The CDR3 has 19 amino acids. V was pared by 6 bases and J by 1 base, with 14 bases of the junction left unmatched. The germline V gene encodes CDR1 MNHNS and CDR2 SASEGT. The CDR3 nucleotides read TGTGCCAGCAGCCGACCCCGTGAGCGGGGGTCTTCTGGGGCCAACGTCCTGACTTTC. Protein sequence: CASSRPRERGSSGANVLTF.

This clonotype was picked up a small number of times. The chain carries TRBV24-1 and TRBJ2-5; 13 bases are a match to TRBD2. Germline trimming cut 3 bases from V and 7 bases from J; bases unmatched to any gene: 7. The germline gives CDR1 KGHDR, CDR2 SFDVKD. The CDR3 sequence is 16 residues long. The CDR3 reads CATSDPGTSGATTQYF. The CDR3 coding sequence is TGTGCCACCAGTGATCCGGGGACTAGCGGGGCAACGACCCAGTACTTC.

The genes are TRBV10-3 and TRBJ2-3; a weak D match, TRBD1 (7 bases). In germline, CDR1 is ENHRY, CDR2 SYGVKD. V shed 6 bases and J shed 3 bases, with 16 bases lying between them. The CDR3 covers 15 residues. Written as DNA, the CDR3 is TGTGCCATCAGGCGGGACAGAGGGTTAACAGATACGCAGTATTTT. It specifies CAIRRDRGLTDTQYF.

This clonotype showed up just a few times. The rearrangement links TRBV9 to TRBJ2-6, with D unresolved. The CDR3 spans 16 residues. V lost 3 bases and J 4 bases, leaving 14 bases between the germline ends. Germline CDR1 is SGDLS and CDR2 is YYNGEE. CDR3 coding DNA: TGTGCCAGCAGCGCCCATGTGGGATCCGGGGCCAACGTCCTGACTTTC. Translation gives CASSAHVGSGANVLTF.